Below are 15 T cell receptor beta chains sequenced from a single sample in a study of blood T cell repertoires in COVID-19 (dated by TCRdb to the early 2020s). Receptors were amplified or captured by the immunoSEQ multiplex PCR assay. Entries here come from immuneACCESS through TCRdb and include only in-frame sequences with V and J called. Some clones fail to appear in such tables; in the studies checked, an unresolved V gene covers under half of the shortfall, and the cause of the remainder is unknown. Within this sample are more than 95,000 clones, with roughly four fifths of them counted one time only. Of the sample, about 4.3% is held by the ten largest clones. The sequenced sample consisted of peripheral blood. The origin of the receptors is a man in his fifties or sixties with acute or convalescent COVID-19.

J is TRBJ1-3 and V is TRBV5-1, with a tentative D call TRBD1 (5 bases). The germline CDR1 and CDR2 sequences are SGHRS and YFSETQ. V lost 4 bases and J 0 bases, leaving 8 bases between the germline ends. The CDR3 runs 14 residues. CDR3 coding DNA: TGCGCCAGCAGCGAGACAGTCTCTGGAAACACCATATATTTT. It specifies CASSETVSGNTIYF. Based on the CDR3 plus reference TRBV5-1 and TRBJ1-3, the full variable domain is KAGVTQTPRYLIKTRGQQVTLSCSPISGHRSVSWYQQTPGQGLQFLFEYFSETQRNKGNFPGRFSGRQFSNSRSEMNVSTLELGDSALYLCASSETVSGNTIYFGEGSWLTVV.

This clone showed up just once. The chain carries TRBV4-3 and TRBJ1-2; tentative D call: TRBD1 (6 bases). Germline V gives CDR1 LGHNA, CDR2 YSLEER. This CDR3 region has 14 residues. V was trimmed by 1 base and J by 4 bases, leaving 10 bases between them. The CDR3, as DNA: TGCGCCAGCAGCCAAGGAACAGGGACCTATGGCTACACCTTC. It translates to CASSQGTGTYGYTF.

The CDR3 loop is CASSDRGYGYTF. The CDR3 DNA sequence: TGTGCCAGTAGCGACAGGGGCTATGGCTACACCTTC. This chain joins TRBV19 and TRBJ1-2; 8 nucleotides line up with TRBD1. CDR3 size: 12 residues. V was clipped by 6 bases and J by 4 bases; unmatched bases: 1. Germline V gene sequence: CDR1 LNHDA, CDR2 SQIVND (reference sequence).

The chain couples TRBV27 to TRBJ1-5, with TRBD1 identical over 10 bases. CDR1 is MNHEY, CDR2 SMNVEV, per germline (reference sequence). Losses at the gene ends were 5 bases for V and 6 bases for J; bases not matched to a gene: 4. The CDR3 consists of 14 residues. CDR3 in amino acids: CASSTGQGFQPQHF. CDR3 DNA sequence: TGTGCCAGCAGTACGGGACAGGGGTTTCAGCCCCAGCATTTT.

This chain links TRBV5-8 with TRBJ1-1, with D hard to call. Deletions cut 3 bases from V and 12 bases from J, with 27 bases between. This CDR3 is 16 amino acids long. The germline gives CDR1 SGHTS, CDR2 YDEGEE. CDR3 sequence reads: CASSSRLTSTPYMTFF. As DNA, the CDR3 is TGTGCCAGCAGCTCAAGACTCACATCCACCCCCTATATGACTTTCTTT.

This clone was seen only a few times. The chain uses TRBV24-1 and TRBJ2-3; tentative D call: TRBD2 (5 bases). The length of the CDR3 is 14 residues. Trimming left V 4 bases short and J 1 base short, with 8 bases between. The germline gives CDR1 KGHDR, CDR2 SFDVKD. CDR3 amino acids: CATSEPGGTDTQYF. Here the CDR3 DNA reads TGTGCCACCAGTGAACCCGGGGGCACAGATACGCAGTATTTT.

A few counts support this clone. This chain links TRBV2 with TRBJ1-1, with D perhaps matching TRBD1 (5 bases). The CDR3 is 16 amino acids. Germline V gene sequence: CDR1 SNHLY, CDR2 FYNNEI. Trimming left V 5 bases short and J 0 bases short, with 16 bases between. The CDR3 sequence: CASSRPGTSMNTEAFF. In DNA, the CDR3 is TGTGCCAGCAGTCGCCCCGGGACTTCGATGAACACTGAAGCTTTCTTT.

This chain connects TRBV24-1 to TRBJ2-5; 11 bases fit TRBD1. Germline V gene sequence: CDR1 KGHDR, CDR2 SFDVKD. The CDR3 totals 16 residues. Losses at the gene ends were 3 bases for V and 2 bases for J; bases not matched to a gene: 4. The CDR3 coding sequence is TGTGCCACCAGTGATCTTGGGACAGGGGGACAAGAGACCCAGTACTTC. It codes for CATSDLGTGGQETQYF.

CDR3 DNA sequence: TGTGCCACCCGACCGACTAGCGCCAACAATGAGCAGTTCTTC. Translating gives CATRPTSANNEQFF. J is TRBJ2-1 and V is TRBV2; 8 bases map to TRBD2. The CDR3 is made up of 14 amino acids. CDR1 SNHLY and CDR2 FYNNEI come from the germline V gene. J lost 5 bases, V lost 10 bases, and 10 bases had no gene match.

To note about this clone: A read error may produce the germline difference seen at one junction end. This CDR3 is also generated by other DNA sequences in the sample. The chain couples TRBV6-6 to TRBJ2-1; 11 bases fit TRBD2. There are 15 residues in the CDR3. Germline lookup yields CDR1 MNHNY and CDR2 SVGAGI (reference sequence). The CDR3 region has the DNA TGTGCCAGCAGCGGTGGACTAGCGGGTTACAATGAACAGTTCTTC. Protein sequence: CASSGGLAGYNEQFF.

The chain uses TRBV7-9 and TRBJ1-3; TRBD1 aligns across 7 bases. Germline CDR1 and CDR2: SEHNR and FQNEAQ (reference sequence). This CDR3 is 14 amino acids long. J was trimmed by 7 bases and V by 3 bases; bases with no gene match: 6. This CDR3 reads CASSFDREGNTIYF. CDR3 nucleotide sequence: TGTGCCAGCAGCTTCGACAGGGAAGGGAACACCATATATTTT.

The J gene is TRBJ1-1, the V gene TRBV2, with D perhaps matching TRBD1 (6 bases). V lost 5 bases and J lost 1, with 8 bases in between. This CDR3 comprises 13 residues. The V gene's germline CDR1 is SNHLY and CDR2 FYNNEI. In DNA form, the CDR3 reads TGTGCCAGCAGTCCGACAGGGAACACTGAAGCTTTCTTT. Residues: CASSPTGNTEAFF. The full variable domain, completed using reference TRBV2 and TRBJ1-1, is EPEVTQTPSHQVTQMGQEVILRCVPISNHLYFYWYRQILGQKVEFLVSFYNNEISEKSEIFDDQFSVERPDGSNFTLKIRSTKLEDSAMYFCASSPTGNTEAFFGQGTRLTVV.

This clone was observed a single time. The gene calls are TRBV9 and TRBJ2-3, with 7 bases lining up with TRBD2. Germline CDR1 reads SGDLS; CDR2 reads YYNGEE. The ends lost 3 bases at V and 1 base at J; junction bases unmatched: 23. The CDR3 is 21 amino acids. The CDR3 DNA is TGTGCCAGCAGCGATCTCGGGTGGGCGGGAGAAAACCTCGGGGGCACAGATACGCAGTATTTT. Residues: CASSDLGWAGENLGGTDTQYF.

This rearrangement joins TRBV7-8 to TRBJ1-2, with D possibly TRBD1 on 6 matching bases. The CDR3 is 16 amino acids. The germline gives CDR1 SGHVS, CDR2 FQNEAQ. V lost 6 bases and J lost 4, with 21 bases in between. The CDR3 bases are TGTGCCAGCAGATACGACGTGGACAGCGGGATCTATGGCTACACCTTC. Translating it yields CASRYDVDSGIYGYTF.

The chain couples TRBV7-6 to TRBJ2-2; TRBD2 matches 8 bases. The V and J ends lost 2 bases and 3 bases, in that order; junction bases with no gene match: 8. The germline V gene has CDR1 SGHVS and CDR2 FNYEAQ. CDR3 length: 17 amino acids. In nucleotides, the CDR3 is TGTGCCAGCAGCTTATTCACAGCGGGAGAGGACACCGGGGAGCTGTTTTTT. Amino acids: CASSLFTAGEDTGELFF.